This T cell receptor beta chain was recorded in a study of T-cell reconstitution after alpha-beta-depleted transplantation in children. Unique molecular identifiers tagged the TCRbeta library. MiXCR was run by TCRdb on the PCR reads, yielding one entry per CDR3 protein. The sample lists some 340,000 distinct CDR3 sequences; 10% were seen once. The CDR3 sequence is 19 residues long. The sample in question was PBMCs from the stem cell graft donor, obtained from the stem cell graft. The TCR sequence derives from a human donor who donated a stem cell graft to a child with acute lymphoblastic leukemia. V gene TRBV12-3 or TRBV12-4 combines with J gene TRBJ2-5; 10 bases line up with TRBD2. The CDR3 DNA sequence: TGTACCTTCTGTTTATATCGGCTAGCGGGAGTTGGGGGCCAAGAGACCCAGTACTTC. Its translation is CTFCLYRLAGVGGQETQYF.